Sequencing of this T cell receptor beta chain was carried out in a study of T cell responses to AZD1222 COVID-19 vaccine listed by TCRdb under 2021. Broadly, across the study: TCR sequencing was performed for 230 to 250 trial participants, of whom about 200 were given two doses of AZD1222 and approximately 25 were given two doses of MenACWY control vaccine. Trial participants were enrolled into age subgroups of 18-55, 56-69 and 70-plus years, which contained approximately 150, 28 and 58 TCR-sequenced participants, respectively. On the study overall, not on this receptor specifically: Participants were mostly white British and included more females than males, and it was suggested by the authors that clonal diversity may have been underestimated. No day 14 peak-response samples were available, so repertoires were characterized only after the peak T cell response. The vaccine-associated CD4 TCRs covered the entire spike protein, and the dominant responses fell in regions 160-218 and 743-854. Reportedly, almost half of the unique spike-specific TCRs recognized epitopes lying outside the regions that are mutated in the B.1.351 and B.1.1.7 variants. Conclusions about previously exposed vaccinees are limited because only a handful of AZD1222 recipients were SARS-CoV-2 seropositive at baseline. The 56-69-year group was small, and its depth increase did not reach significance, likely because of low power. Spike-specific TCR breadth and depth rose significantly after two AZD1222 doses compared with day 0 and with MenACWY recipients.

The time point label for this specimen denotes: about 28 days (+/-7) after the second vaccine dose. What the treatment or condition label conveys for this sample: meningococcal conjugate vaccine given as trial control. Vaccinee samples were obtained from the UK trials COV001 and COV002, which included a single-blind randomized controlled phase 2/3 trial of AZD1222 (ChAdOx1 nCoV-19) in healthy adults. For TCRbeta chain sequencing, PBMC samples were collected from trial participants at day 0 and at day 28 after the second dose. The CDR3 regions of human TCRbeta chains were analyzed by immunosequencing. The original pipeline was this. Repertoire TCRs were checked for matches against a reference library of SARS-CoV-2-specific TCRs that had been generated using the MIRA antigen-specificity platform. Breadth was defined as the fraction of unique TCRs that were SARS-CoV-2-associated, and depth was defined as the fraction of total T cells that were SARS-CoV-2-associated. Using the MIRA data, each spike-specific TCR was mapped to the spike region that the TCR reacts to and placed in a CD4 or CD8 class. Log10-transformed breadth and depth values were compared by one-way ANOVA with Sidak's multiple comparisons tests. TCRdb mirrors the immuneACCESS table, restricted to in-frame sequences. Some clones are absent from its copies; in checked studies, under half trace to an unresolved V gene, and the reason for the others is unknown. Clonal size and the V and J genes are those of that table, whereas D and trimming came from the DNA. For this sample the table gives approximately 200,000 clones, of which around 94% were detected only once. The top ten clones comprise around 1.7% of the sample.

The germline V end is reduced by 8 bases and the J end by 3 bases; junction bases left unmatched: 10. The CDR3, cysteine through phenylalanine, is 15 amino acids long. Just the 45-base CDR3 DNA is kept, in frame starting at base 1. The germline V gene provides CDR1 SNHLY and CDR2 FYNNEI. For this clone: It has no known antigen specificity. Per-nucleotide qualities are absent, and no much larger clonotype sits a single base away.

This receptor was identified in an adult who received the MenACWY meningococcal vaccine as a control. The specimen comprised peripheral blood, sampled 28 days after the second dose of the MenACWY control vaccine. The chain links TRBV2 with TRBJ1-2; TRBD1 lines up with 9 middle nucleotides. The sequenced DNA: TGTGCCAGCCTAAAACAGGGGGCGAGCCACTATGGCTACACCTTC. It encodes CASLKQGASHYGYTF. Beyond the CDR3, the reference TRBV2 and TRBJ1-2 genes provide the residues; the full variable domain reads: EPEVTQTPSHQVTQMGQEVILRCVPISNHLYFYWYRQILGQKVEFLVSFYNNEISEKSEIFDDQFSVERPDGSNFTLKIRSTKLEDSAMYFCASLKQGASHYGYTFGSGTRLTVV.